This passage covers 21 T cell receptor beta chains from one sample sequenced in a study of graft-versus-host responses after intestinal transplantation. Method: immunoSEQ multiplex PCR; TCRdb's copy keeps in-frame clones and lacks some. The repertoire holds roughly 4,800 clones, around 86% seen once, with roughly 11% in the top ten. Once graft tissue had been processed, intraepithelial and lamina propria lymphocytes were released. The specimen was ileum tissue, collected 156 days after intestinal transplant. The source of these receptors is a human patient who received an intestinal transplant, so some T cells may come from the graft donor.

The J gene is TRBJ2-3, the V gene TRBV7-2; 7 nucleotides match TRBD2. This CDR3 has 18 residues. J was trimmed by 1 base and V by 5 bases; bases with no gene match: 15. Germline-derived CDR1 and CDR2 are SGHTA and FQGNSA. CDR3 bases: TGTGCCAGCAGCGATAGGTTCAGACTAGCAGTCCGCACAGATACGCAGTATTTT. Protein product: CASSDRFRLAVRTDTQYF.

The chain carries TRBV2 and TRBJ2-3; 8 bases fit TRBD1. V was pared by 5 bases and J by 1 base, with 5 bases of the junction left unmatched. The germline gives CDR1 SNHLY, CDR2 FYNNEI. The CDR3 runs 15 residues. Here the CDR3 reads CASSYRGWGTDTQYF. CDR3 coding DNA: TGTGCCAGCAGTTACAGGGGGTGGGGCACAGATACGCAGTATTTT.

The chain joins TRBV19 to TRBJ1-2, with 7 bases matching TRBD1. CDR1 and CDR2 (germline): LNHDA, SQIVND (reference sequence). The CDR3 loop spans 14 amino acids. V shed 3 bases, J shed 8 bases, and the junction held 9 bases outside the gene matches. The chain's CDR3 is CASSISQGTYGYTF. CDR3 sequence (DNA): TGTGCCAGTAGTATTTCACAGGGGACCTACGGCTACACCTTC.

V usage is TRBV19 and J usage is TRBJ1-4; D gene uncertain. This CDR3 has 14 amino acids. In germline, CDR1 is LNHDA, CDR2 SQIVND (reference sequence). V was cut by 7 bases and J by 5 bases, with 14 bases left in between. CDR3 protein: CASNFRGVNEKLFF. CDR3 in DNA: TGTGCCAGTAATTTCCGGGGTGTGAATGAAAAACTGTTTTTT.

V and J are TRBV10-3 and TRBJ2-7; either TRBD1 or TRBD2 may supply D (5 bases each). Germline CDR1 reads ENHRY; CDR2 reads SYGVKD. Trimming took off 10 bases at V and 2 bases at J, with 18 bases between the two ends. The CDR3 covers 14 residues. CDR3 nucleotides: TGTGCCACCCTAAGGGATTGGGGACCCTACGAGCAGTACTTC. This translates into CATLRDWGPYEQYF.

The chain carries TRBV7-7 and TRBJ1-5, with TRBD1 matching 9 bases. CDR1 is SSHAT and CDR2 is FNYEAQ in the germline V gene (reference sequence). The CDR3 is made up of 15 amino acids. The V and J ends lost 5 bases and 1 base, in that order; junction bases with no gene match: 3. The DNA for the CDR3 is TGTGCCAGCAGCGGGACAGGGAAGAGCAATCAGCCCCAGCATTTT. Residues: CASSGTGKSNQPQHF.

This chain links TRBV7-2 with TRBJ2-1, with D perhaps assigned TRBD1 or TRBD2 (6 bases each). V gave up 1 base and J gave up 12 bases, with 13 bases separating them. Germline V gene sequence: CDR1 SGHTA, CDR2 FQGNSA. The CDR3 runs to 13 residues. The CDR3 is CASSLGGAVRQFF. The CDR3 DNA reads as TGTGCCAGCAGCTTAGGGGGGGCAGTGAGGCAGTTCTTC.

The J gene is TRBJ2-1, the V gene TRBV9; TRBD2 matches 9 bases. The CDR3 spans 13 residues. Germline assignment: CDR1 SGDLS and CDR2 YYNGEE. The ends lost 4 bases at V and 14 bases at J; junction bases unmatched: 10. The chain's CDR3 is CASSPRTSAREFF. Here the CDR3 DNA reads TGTGCCAGCAGCCCCCGGACTAGCGCGAGGGAGTTCTTC.

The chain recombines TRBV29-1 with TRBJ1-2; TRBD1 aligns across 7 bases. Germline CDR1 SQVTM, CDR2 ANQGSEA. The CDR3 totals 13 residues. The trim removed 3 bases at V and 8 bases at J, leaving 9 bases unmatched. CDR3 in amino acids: CSVDGRTGRGYTF. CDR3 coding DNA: TGCAGCGTTGATGGTAGGACAGGACGCGGCTACACCTTC.

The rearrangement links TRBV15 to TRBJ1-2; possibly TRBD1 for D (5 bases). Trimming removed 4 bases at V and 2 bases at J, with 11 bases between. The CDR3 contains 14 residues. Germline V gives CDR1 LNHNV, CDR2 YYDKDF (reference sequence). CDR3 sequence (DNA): TGTGCCACCAGCATTCCAGGGCTCAACTATGGCTACACCTTC. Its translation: CATSIPGLNYGYTF.

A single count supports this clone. This CDR3 reads CASLGGGSGANVLTF. Written as DNA, the CDR3 is TGTGCCAGCCTCGGAGGCGGCTCTGGGGCCAACGTCCTGACTTTC. V gene TRBV28 combines with J gene TRBJ2-6; possible D gene TRBD2, 5 bases. The germline V gene encodes CDR1 MDHEN and CDR2 SYDVKM. CDR3 size: 15 residues. Trimming stripped 8 bases from V and 0 bases from J, with 11 bases between.

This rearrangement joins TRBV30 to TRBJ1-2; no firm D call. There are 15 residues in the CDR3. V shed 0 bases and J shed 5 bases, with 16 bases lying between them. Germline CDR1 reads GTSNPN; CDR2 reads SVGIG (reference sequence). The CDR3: CAWSVRSGFGYGYTF. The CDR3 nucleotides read TGTGCCTGGAGTGTACGGAGCGGGTTTGGGTATGGCTACACCTTC. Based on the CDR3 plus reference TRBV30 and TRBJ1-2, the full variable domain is SQTIHQWPATLVQPVGSPLSLECTVEGTSNPNLYWYRQAAGRGLQLLFYSVGIGQISSEVPQNLSASRPQDRQFILSSKKLLLSDSGFYLCAWSVRSGFGYGYTFGSGTRLTVV.

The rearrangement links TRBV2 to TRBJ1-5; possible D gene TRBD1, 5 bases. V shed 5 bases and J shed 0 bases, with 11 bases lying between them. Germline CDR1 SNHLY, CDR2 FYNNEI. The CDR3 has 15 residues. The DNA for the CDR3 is TGTGCCAGCAGTTACCGGGGGATTAGCAATCAGCCCCAGCATTTT. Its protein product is CASSYRGISNQPQHF.

Here the CDR3 DNA reads TGTGCCAGCAGCTTAGGGGGAGGGGTGCTCCGCGGCGGGGGCTACACCTTC. It translates to CASSLGGGVLRGGGYTF. The chain is built from TRBV11-2 and TRBJ1-2; D perhaps matches TRBD1 (5 bases). Germline V gene data show CDR1 as SGHAT and CDR2 as FQNNGV. The CDR3 has 17 residues. The V and J ends lost 1 base and 8 bases respectively, with 23 bases between them.

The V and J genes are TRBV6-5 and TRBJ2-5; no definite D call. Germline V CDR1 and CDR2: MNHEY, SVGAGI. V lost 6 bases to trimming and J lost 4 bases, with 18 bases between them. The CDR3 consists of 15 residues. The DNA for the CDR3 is TGTGCCAGCAGCCCGTGGGAAGGGCTCCGAGAGACCCAGTACTTC. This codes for CASSPWEGLRETQYF.

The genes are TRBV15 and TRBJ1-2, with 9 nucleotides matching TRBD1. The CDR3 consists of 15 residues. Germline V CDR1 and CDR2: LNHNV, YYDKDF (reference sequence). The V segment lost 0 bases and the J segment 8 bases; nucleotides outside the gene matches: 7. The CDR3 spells CATSRDPDRGRGYTF. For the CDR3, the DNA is TGTGCCACCAGCAGAGATCCGGACAGGGGTCGGGGCTACACCTTC.

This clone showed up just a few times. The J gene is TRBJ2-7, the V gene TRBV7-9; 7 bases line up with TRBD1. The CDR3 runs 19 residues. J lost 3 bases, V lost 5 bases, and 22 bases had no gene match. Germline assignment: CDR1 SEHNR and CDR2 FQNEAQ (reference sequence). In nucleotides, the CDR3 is TGTGCCAGCAGCCCGCCTAGGGGTTTCGCGACAGGGTTTATCTACGAGCAGTACTTC. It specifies CASSPPRGFATGFIYEQYF.

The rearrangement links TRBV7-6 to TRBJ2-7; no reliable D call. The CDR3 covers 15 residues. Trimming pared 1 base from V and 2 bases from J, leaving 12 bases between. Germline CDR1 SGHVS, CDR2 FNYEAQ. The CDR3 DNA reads TGTGCCAGCAGCTTAGAGTTTGGCAGTCCCTACGAGCAGTACTTC. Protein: CASSLEFGSPYEQYF.

The CDR3 DNA reads TGCAGCGTTGAAGATAGTCCGGTCGTCAGGGCCGGTTACATGAACACTGAAGCTTTCTTT. As protein: CSVEDSPVVRAGYMNTEAFF. The chain joins TRBV29-1 to TRBJ1-1; tentatively, D is TRBD1 (5 bases). CDR1 is SQVTM, CDR2 ANQGSEA, per germline. The V gene lost 0 bases and the J gene lost 0 bases, with 26 bases spanning the gap. The CDR3 totals 20 residues.

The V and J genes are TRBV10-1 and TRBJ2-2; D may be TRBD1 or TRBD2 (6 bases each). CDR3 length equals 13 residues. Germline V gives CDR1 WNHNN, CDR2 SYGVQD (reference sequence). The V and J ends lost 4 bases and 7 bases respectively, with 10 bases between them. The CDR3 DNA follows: TGCGCCAGCAGTGGAGGGGGGCGCGGGGAGCTGTTTTTT. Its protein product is CASSGGGRGELFF.

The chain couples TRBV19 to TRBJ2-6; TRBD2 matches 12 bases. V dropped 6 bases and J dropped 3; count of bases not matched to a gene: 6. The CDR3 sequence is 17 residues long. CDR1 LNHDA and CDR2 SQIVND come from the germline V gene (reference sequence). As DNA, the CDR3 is TGTGCCAGTAGCCGACTAGCGGGAGTCTATGGGGCCAACGTCCTGACTTTC. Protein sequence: CASSRLAGVYGANVLTF.